Each of the 26 T cell receptor beta chains below was sequenced from the same sample in a study of T cells in Graves' hyperthyroidism and ophthalmopathy. Amplified TCR beta CDR3 regions came from RNA transcripts. In the first-round RT-PCR of the TCR CDR3, the HTBI primer set was used. Using its own MiXCR run on the multiplex PCR reads, TCRdb lists one record per CDR3 protein. The data show approximately 640,000 distinct CDR3 sequences, 40% to 55% seen once. Sequencing input: peripheral blood or thyroid tissue (not recorded which). The origin of the receptors is an adult man with Graves' disease, either hyperthyroidism or ophthalmopathy (not recorded which).

The chain is built from TRBV24-1 and TRBJ2-5; 8 nucleotides match TRBD1. CDR3 length equals 13 residues. The J segment lost 9 bases and the V segment lost 4 bases, leaving 6 bases of the junction unmatched. Germline V gene data show CDR1 as KGHDR and CDR2 as SFDVKD. This CDR3 reads CATSDYRGEAQYF. The CDR3 region has the DNA TGTGCCACCAGTGACTACAGGGGGGAGGCCCAGTACTTC.

This clonotype has a count of ten or more. This chain joins TRBV7-9 and TRBJ1-1; the D gene is possibly TRBD1 (6 bases). V was pared by 5 bases and J by 1 base, with 11 bases between. The CDR3 sequence is 14 residues long. In germline, CDR1 is SEHNR, CDR2 FQNEAQ (reference sequence). This chain's CDR3 is CASSRDRPNTEAFF. In DNA, the CDR3 is TGTGCCAGCAGCCGAGACAGGCCGAACACTGAAGCTTTCTTT.

As concerns this clonotype: One end of the junction fails to match germline, which may point to a read error. This sequence joins TRBV20-1 and TRBJ2-6, with D perhaps TRBD2 (5 bases). The germline V gene encodes CDR1 DFQATT and CDR2 SNEGSKA (reference sequence). The length of the CDR3 is 15 residues. The CDR3 reads CSTRPSHSGANVLTF. In DNA, the CDR3 is TGCAGTACTAGACCCAGTCACTCTGGGGCCAACGTCCTGACTTTC.

The rearrangement joins TRBV2 to TRBJ1-6, with 8 bases that match TRBD1. Germline CDR1 and CDR2: SNHLY and FYNNEI. CDR3 length: 14 amino acids. J lost 13 bases, V lost 3 bases, and 8 bases had no gene match. The CDR3 bases are TGTGCCAGCAGTGATAGCGGCAGGGGGCTGCCCCTCCACTTT. Protein product: CASSDSGRGLPLHF.

This clonotype occurred once. The rearrangement links TRBV19 to TRBJ1-2, with D hard to call. Trimming shortened V by 9 bases and J by 6 bases, and 23 bases separated the two germline ends. Per germline, CDR1 LNHDA and CDR2 SQIVND (reference sequence). There are 15 residues in the CDR3. The CDR3 reads CASSYSGQLSDGYTF. CDR3 in DNA: TGTGCCAGCAGTTACTCCGGTCAACTGAGTGATGGCTACACCTTC.

The sample holds many counts of this clonotype. This rearrangement joins TRBV20-1 to TRBJ1-2; no clear D. CDR3 size: 11 residues. The V end was cut by 3 bases, the J end by 8 bases, with 10 bases between. Germline CDR1 DFQATT, CDR2 SNEGSKA (reference sequence). CDR3 bases: TGCAGTGCTAGCGGTTTGGGGGGCTACACCTTC. Protein: CSASGLGGYTF.

The chain uses TRBV20-1 and TRBJ1-2; TRBD1 matches at 8 bases. The junction had 15 bases not matched to a gene; V was cut back by 4 bases and J by 5 bases. There are 16 residues in the CDR3. CDR1 is DFQATT, CDR2 SNEGSKA, per germline (reference sequence). The CDR3 loop is CSAIIEAGGVWYGYTF. CDR3 nucleotides: TGCAGTGCTATAATAGAGGCAGGGGGCGTTTGGTATGGCTACACCTTC.

This clonotype has a count of ten or more. The V gene is TRBV7-9, the J gene TRBJ2-2; D might be TRBD2 (6 bases). This CDR3 has 14 residues. The V gene lost 6 bases and the J gene lost 3 bases, with 11 bases spanning the gap. Germline V CDR1 and CDR2: SEHNR, FQNEAQ (reference sequence). The CDR3 DNA reads TGTGCCAGCAGTGGCGGGACCGACACCGGGGAGCTGTTTTTT. It yields the protein CASSGGTDTGELFF.

In its sample, this clonotype was seen a few times. The chain recombines TRBV19 with TRBJ1-5, with 8 nucleotides matching TRBD1. The CDR3 is 20 amino acids. V dropped 5 bases and J dropped 2; count of bases not matched to a gene: 20. Germline loops: CDR1 LNHDA, CDR2 SQIVND (reference sequence). The CDR3 coding sequence is TGTGCCAGTAGTCGGGTTCCGGGACAGGACCAACGAAGGGGCAATCAGCCCCAGCATTTT. This codes for CASSRVPGQDQRRGNQPQHF.

This clonotype has just one count. This chain links TRBV20-1 with TRBJ1-1; 7 bases align to TRBD1. The CDR3 spans 15 residues. Germline V gives CDR1 DFQATT, CDR2 SNEGSKA (reference sequence). The V segment lost 3 bases and the J segment 6 bases; nucleotides outside the gene matches: 13. The CDR3 sequence: CSARERKGAGPEAFF. CDR3 nucleotides: TGCAGTGCTAGGGAAAGGAAGGGGGCTGGTCCTGAAGCTTTCTTT.

This clonotype was detected many times. The chain uses TRBV12-3 or TRBV12-4 and TRBJ1-1, with D uncertain. CDR3 length equals 13 residues. Trimming removed 4 bases from V and 4 bases from J, with 10 bases in between. The CDR3: CASSSDLATEAFF. The DNA for the CDR3 is TGTGCCAGCAGTTCCGATCTGGCCACTGAAGCTTTCTTT.

The chain has TRBV20-1 and TRBJ2-7; D unresolved. This CDR3 comprises 14 residues. Trimming removed 5 bases from V and 0 bases from J, with 14 bases in between. From germline, CDR1 is DFQATT and CDR2 SNEGSKA (reference sequence). The CDR3 here is CSARDSSSSYEQYF. The CDR3 nucleotides are TGCAGTGCTCGTGATTCCTCTAGCTCCTACGAGCAGTACTTC.

This clonotype was seen just once. The chain has TRBV2 and TRBJ1-5; 10 bases are a match to TRBD1. Germline V gene data show CDR1 as SNHLY and CDR2 as FYNNEI. This CDR3 spans 18 amino acids. Trimming at V came to 10 bases and at J to 4 bases, leaving 19 bases not matched to a gene. DNA for the CDR3: TGTGCCACCAGAAAGATGCGCACCGGGACAGGGGTGAATCAGCCCCAGCATTTT. This encodes CATRKMRTGTGVNQPQHF.

Only a few counts were recorded for this clonotype. The V gene is TRBV7-9, the J gene TRBJ2-7; 7 positions match TRBD1. This CDR3 is 15 amino acids long. With V trimmed by 5 bases and J by 1 base, 8 bases remained unmatched. CDR1 and CDR2 (germline): SEHNR, FQNEAQ (reference sequence). CDR3 amino acids: CASSTWTGESYEQYF. For the CDR3, the DNA is TGTGCCAGCAGCACCTGGACAGGAGAATCCTACGAGCAGTACTTC.

The chain has TRBV14 and TRBJ2-7; 12 nucleotides match TRBD2. The length of the CDR3 is 16 residues. Losses at the gene ends were 1 base for V and 5 bases for J; bases not matched to a gene: 6. Looked up from germline, CDR1 is SGHDN and CDR2 is FVKESK. This CDR3 reads CASSQATSGRKNEQYF. The DNA of the CDR3 is TGTGCCAGCAGCCAAGCGACTAGCGGGAGAAAGAACGAGCAGTACTTC.

The chain recombines TRBV20-1 with TRBJ1-2, with no clear D. CDR3 length equals 12 residues. Germline loops: CDR1 DFQATT, CDR2 SNEGSKA (reference sequence). Trimming removed 6 bases from V and 8 bases from J, with 16 bases in between. In DNA form, the CDR3 reads TGCAGTGCCCCTATGTCCTTTGGAGGCTACACCTTC. It encodes CSAPMSFGGYTF.

The J gene is TRBJ1-1, the V gene TRBV7-3; TRBD1 matches at 7 bases. V shed 1 base, J shed 3 bases, and the junction held 2 bases outside the gene matches. Germline V gene sequence: CDR1 SGHTA, CDR2 FQGTGA. CDR3 length: 14 residues. The CDR3 is CASSLSTGDTEAFF. CDR3 DNA: TGTGCCAGCAGCTTAAGTACAGGGGACACTGAAGCTTTCTTT.

The rearrangement uses TRBV29-1 and TRBJ2-6; 8 bases agree with TRBD2. The ends lost 5 bases at V and 0 bases at J; junction bases unmatched: 6. This CDR3 has 16 residues. CDR1 and CDR2 (germline): SQVTM, ANQGSEA. The CDR3 DNA is TGCAGCGTTTCGGGGGGGACCTACTCTGGGGCCAACGTCCTGACTTTC. Protein: CSVSGGTYSGANVLTF.

The chain joins TRBV19 to TRBJ1-5; D is perhaps TRBD1 (6 bases). The germline V gene encodes CDR1 LNHDA and CDR2 SQIVND (reference sequence). V was trimmed by 1 base and J by 0 bases, leaving 16 bases between them. The CDR3 consists of 18 residues. CDR3 residues: CASSIAIDRFYSNQPQHF. DNA of the CDR3: TGTGCCAGTAGTATAGCTATAGACAGGTTTTATAGCAATCAGCCCCAGCATTTT.

This chain connects TRBV7-2 to TRBJ1-2, with 8 positions matching TRBD1. The germline CDR1 and CDR2 sequences are SGHTA and FQGNSA. The CDR3 covers 14 residues. The V segment lost 3 bases and the J segment 4 bases; nucleotides outside the gene matches: 4. The CDR3 sequence is CASSFPTGVYGYTF. The CDR3 DNA reads TGTGCCAGCAGCTTCCCGACAGGGGTCTATGGCTACACCTTC. Full variable domain (missing parts from reference TRBV7-2 and TRBJ1-2): GAGVSQSPSNKVTEKGKDVELRCDPISGHTALYWYRQSLGQGLEFLIYFQGNSAPDKSGLPSDRFSAERTGGSVSTLTIQRTQQEDSAVYLCASSFPTGVYGYTFGSGTRLTVV.

This clonotype has more than one count but fewer than ten. The chain carries TRBV10-3 and TRBJ2-5; D is perhaps TRBD2 (6 bases). The CDR3 is 17 residues long. Per germline, CDR1 ENHRY and CDR2 SYGVKD. The V gene lost 3 bases and the J gene lost 1 base, with 18 bases spanning the gap. In DNA form, the CDR3 reads TGTGCCATCAGTGAATCCCCGTCGGGGGTTACCCAAGAGACCCAGTACTTC. This codes for CAISESPSGVTQETQYF.

At least ten counts were recorded for this clonotype. The chain employs TRBV7-9 and TRBJ1-5; 10 bases line up with TRBD1. The CDR3 consists of 15 residues. Germline CDR1 is SEHNR and CDR2 is FQNEAQ (reference sequence). V lost 1 base, J lost 5 bases, and 2 bases stayed unmatched. CDR3 protein: CASSLEGTGDQPQHF. CDR3 DNA: TGTGCCAGCAGCTTAGAAGGGACAGGGGATCAGCCCCAGCATTTT.

This rearrangement joins TRBV20-1 to TRBJ1-6, with TRBD1 identical over 7 bases. V gave up 3 bases and J gave up 6 bases; unmatched junction bases: 5. The CDR3 extends over 14 amino acids. Per germline, CDR1 DFQATT and CDR2 SNEGSKA (reference sequence). CDR3 sequence: CSARRQGGNSPLHF. Written as DNA, the CDR3 is TGCAGTGCTAGGAGGCAGGGGGGTAATTCACCCCTCCACTTT.

The sample holds a few counts of this clonotype. The rearrangement uses TRBV9 and TRBJ1-6; 8 positions match TRBD1. V trimming: 4 bases; J trimming: 7 bases; junction bases outside the gene matches: 16. This CDR3 is built from 18 residues. Germline loops: CDR1 SGDLS, CDR2 YYNGEE. CDR3 sequence reads: CASSQAYRQGMGNSPLHF. CDR3 bases: TGTGCCAGCAGCCAAGCCTATCGACAGGGGATGGGCAATTCACCCCTCCACTTT.

The rearrangement links TRBV29-1 to TRBJ1-4; 11 bases agree with TRBD1. This CDR3 has 17 amino acids. The ends lost 4 bases at V and 5 bases at J; junction bases unmatched: 12. Germline V gene sequence: CDR1 SQVTM, CDR2 ANQGSEA. The CDR3 sequence is CSVVTRTGGVRNEKLFF. CDR3 coding DNA: TGCAGCGTTGTCACCCGGACAGGGGGCGTGAGGAATGAAAAACTGTTTTTT.

The V call is TRBV6-1, the J call TRBJ1-1; the D gene is possibly TRBD1 (6 bases). Per the germline V gene, CDR1 is MNHNS and CDR2 is SASEGT. With 5 bases removed from V and 7 bases from J, the gap between germline ends came to 14 bases. The CDR3 sequence is 13 residues long. The CDR3, as DNA: TGTGCCAGCAGTCACAGGGACCGATTTGAAGCTTTCTTT. Its translation: CASSHRDRFEAFF.